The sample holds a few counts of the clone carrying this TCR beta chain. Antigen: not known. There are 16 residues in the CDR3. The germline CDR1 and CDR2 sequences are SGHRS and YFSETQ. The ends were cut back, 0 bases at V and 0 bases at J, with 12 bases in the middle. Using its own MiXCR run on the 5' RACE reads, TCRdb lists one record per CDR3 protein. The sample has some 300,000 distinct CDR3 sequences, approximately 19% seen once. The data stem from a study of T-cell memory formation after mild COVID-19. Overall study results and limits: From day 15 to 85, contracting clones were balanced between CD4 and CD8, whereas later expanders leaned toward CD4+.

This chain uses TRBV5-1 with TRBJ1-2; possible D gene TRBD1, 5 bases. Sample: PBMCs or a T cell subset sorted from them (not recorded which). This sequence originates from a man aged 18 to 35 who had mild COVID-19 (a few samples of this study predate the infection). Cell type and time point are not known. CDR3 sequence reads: CASSLGARDSNYGYTF. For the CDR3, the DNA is TGCGCCAGCAGCTTGGGAGCACGGGACTCTAACTATGGCTACACCTTC. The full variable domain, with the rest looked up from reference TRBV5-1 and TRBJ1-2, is KAGVTQTPRYLIKTRGQQVTLSCSPISGHRSVSWYQQTPGQGLQFLFEYFSETQRNKGNFPGRFSGRQFSNSRSEMNVSTLELGDSALYLCASSLGARDSNYGYTFGSGTRLTVV.